One and the same sample provided the 9 T cell receptor beta chains below, sequenced in a study of blood T cell repertoires in COVID-19. Using immunoSEQ multiplex PCR, the repertoire was profiled, and TCRdb retains in-frame clones only, with some absent. The sample has 150,000 to 200,000 clones, 79% seen once; the top ten hold roughly 17%. The specimen sequenced was peripheral blood. The receptor source for this set is a man between 60 and 75 years old with active or convalescent COVID-19.

The chain recombines TRBV7-9 with TRBJ2-7; 12 bases agree with TRBD2. This CDR3 has 18 amino acids. Germline lookup yields CDR1 SEHNR and CDR2 FQNEAQ (reference sequence). After removal of 5 bases from V and 1 base from J, the junction contained 12 bases not matched to a gene. CDR3 in DNA: TGTGCCAGCAGCCAGACTAGCGGGAGAGGGCCGGGGTCCTACGAGCAGTACTTC. Its protein is CASSQTSGRGPGSYEQYF.

Points on this clone: Its ends do not fully match the called genes, so a read error is possible. The CDR3 bases are TGTGTCAGCAGCTCGGCGGGCGGGGTTGGCTACACCTTC. It yields the protein CVSSSAGGVGYTF. This chain links TRBV2 with TRBJ1-2; D ambiguous. The CDR3 sequence is 13 residues long. CDR1 and CDR2 (germline): SNHLY, FYNNEI.

This sequence joins TRBV7-3 and TRBJ2-1, with a tentative D call TRBD2 (6 bases). Trimming removed 5 bases from V and 0 bases from J, with 14 bases in between. CDR3 length equals 16 residues. Germline lookup yields CDR1 SGHTA and CDR2 FQGTGA. This CDR3 is CASSTFSGSSYNEQFF. The DNA for the CDR3 is TGTGCCAGCAGCACCTTTAGCGGATCCTCCTACAATGAGCAGTTCTTC.

The CDR3 DNA follows: TGTGCCAGCAGCTTGGACAGAAGGGGAGATACGCAGTATTTT. Translation: CASSLDRRGDTQYF. The V and J genes are TRBV5-6 and TRBJ2-3, with D possibly TRBD1 on 5 matching bases. The CDR3 covers 14 residues. Germline CDR1 reads SGHDT; CDR2 reads YYEEEE. The V gene lost 0 bases and the J gene lost 5 bases, with 10 bases spanning the gap.

This clone is a singleton in its sample. CDR3 protein: CAISSGTRGSYNEQFF. The CDR3 nucleotides are TGTGCCATCAGTTCCGGGACTAGGGGCTCCTACAATGAGCAGTTCTTC. V and J are TRBV10-3 and TRBJ2-1, with 8 bases matching TRBD2. Germline CDR1 ENHRY, CDR2 SYGVKD. The CDR3 is 16 amino acids. V lost 5 bases, J lost 0 bases, and 6 bases stayed unmatched.

The chain recombines TRBV11-2 with TRBJ2-7; the D is unclear. This CDR3 has 14 amino acids. Trimming cost V 0 bases and J 2 bases, with 8 bases left between them. The germline CDR1 and CDR2 sequences are SGHAT and FQNNGV. The CDR3 loop reads CASSLEAGTYEQYF. The CDR3 nucleotides are TGTGCCAGCAGCTTAGAGGCAGGTACCTACGAGCAGTACTTC.

This clone was seen a handful of times. The chain carries TRBV9 and TRBJ2-5; TRBD2 is a possible D gene (5 bases). The germline V gene has CDR1 SGDLS and CDR2 YYNGEE. This CDR3 region has 15 residues. V was cut by 6 bases and J by 2 bases, with 17 bases left in between. CDR3 in DNA: TGTGCCAGCACCACCAGAGGTAGGACTCAAGAGACCCAGTACTTC. Protein sequence: CASTTRGRTQETQYF. Looking up the rest from reference TRBV9 and TRBJ2-5 gives the full variable domain: DSGVTQTPKHLITATGQRVTLRCSPRSGDLSVYWYQQSLDQGLQFLIQYYNGEERAKGNILERFSAQQFPDLHSELNLSSLELGDSALYFCASTTRGRTQETQYFGPGTRLLVL.

The CDR3 loop reads CASSSRQKRNEQFF. CDR3 nucleotide sequence: TGTGCCAGCAGCTCGAGACAGAAAAGGAATGAGCAGTTCTTC. The chain is built from TRBV7-2 and TRBJ2-1; tentative D call: TRBD1 (5 bases). Germline assignment: CDR1 SGHTA and CDR2 FQGNSA. Trimming pared 4 bases from V and 7 bases from J, leaving 14 bases between. There are 14 residues in the CDR3.

This clone was recorded once. V is TRBV29-1 and J is TRBJ2-7, with 7 bases lining up with TRBD1. Germline-derived CDR1 and CDR2 are SQVTM and ANQGSEA. After removal of 3 bases from V and 3 bases from J, the junction contained 8 bases not matched to a gene. The CDR3 has 14 amino acids. As DNA, the CDR3 is TGCAGCGTTGAGCTCCGGGACAGTGACTACGAGCAGTACTTC. Translation: CSVELRDSDYEQYF.